This T cell receptor beta chain was captured by sequencing in a study of T cell responses to AZD1222 COVID-19 vaccine. Study findings and constraints: Clonal diversity was possibly underestimated; the donors were predominantly white British and more often female. Spike-specific TCRs gained breadth and depth after people received two AZD1222 doses.

Losses at the gene ends were 7 bases for V and 1 base for J; bases not matched to a gene: 19. Germline V lookup: CDR1 LNHDA, CDR2 SQIVND (reference sequence). The length of the CDR3 is 18 residues. The repertoire was sequenced with immunoSEQ multiplex PCR; TCRdb's copy has only in-frame clones and lacks some. The repertoire holds 110,000 to 150,000 clones, with around 93% as singletons. On this clone: Its target is unknown.

This clonotype was obtained from an adult in good health. Source: peripheral blood, taken on day 0 of AZD1222 vaccination. The chain links TRBV19 to TRBJ2-7, with 7 bases that match TRBD1. CDR3 region: CASTLPPRTGPVSYEQYF. CDR3 coding DNA: TGTGCCAGTACCCTCCCCCCCCGGACAGGACCAGTTTCCTACGAGCAGTACTTC.